This T cell receptor (beta chain) was identified in a study of the immune and genomic landscape of osteosarcoma (dated by TCRdb to 2020 to 2022). Background for the entire study: A total of roughly 44 pediatric and adult patients with high-grade osteosarcoma made up the overall cohort, and the median age at diagnosis was about 27 years (range about 5-85). The cohort was enriched for poor-risk disease, with roughly 73% showing unfavorable pathologic response to standard therapy and around 61% deceased. Patients in the overall cohort were roughly 60% male, and roughly 77% presented with localized disease at diagnosis. To define immunogenic potential, the study profiled osteosarcoma specimens using whole genome, RNA and T-cell receptor sequencing along with immunohistochemistry and reverse phase protein arrays. The osteosarcoma immunogenomic landscape was characterized by integrating TCR sequencing results with transcriptome, protein array and immunostaining data. The goal of the study was to explain why immune checkpoint inhibitors show limited clinical activity in osteosarcoma. Three patients contributed a couple of samples from the same tumor site.

TCR beta chain CDR3 regions were immunosequenced using the ImmunoSEQ Assay (Adaptive Biotechnologies). As for how the authors treated the data: TCRB rearrangements, read counts, read proportions and gene usage were exported through the ImmunoSEQ Analyzer platform. T-cell clonality was computed as 1 minus Pielou's evenness on productive rearrangements. In the clonal space homeostasis analysis, clonotypes were grouped as rare, small, medium, large or hyperexpanded (0.01 to 1 of the repertoire). TCR productive clonality was compared across immune clusters C1, C2 and C3 using the Wilcoxon rank sum test. TCRdb carries this immuneACCESS record with in-frame sequences only. Its versions omit some clonotypes, under half of them owing to an unresolved V gene in the studies checked, with the rest unexplained. For V, J and clone size, that table is used; D and trimming come from the DNA. The sample records 400 to 450 clones, 65% to 70% of which are singletons. The biggest ten clones account for roughly 15% of the sample.

The tumors sampled were post-treatment primary, local recurrence and metastasis specimens taken from patients with a poor prognosis. What the study reported, not specific to this receptor: Productive TCR clonality was found to be low overall, with an average of 0.09 and a maximum of 0.3, which suggested limited T-cell clonal expansion. Sample size was not determined by any statistical method, because osteosarcoma is rare and all possible samples were collected. Clonality benchmarks came from external normal skin and healthy peripheral blood data rather than matched normal tissue. Along with the frozen tumor specimens, matched blood was collected from just two patients. In five cases a single hyperexpanded clone dominated the repertoire, and each of those five cases had fewer than 100 T-cell clonotypes. Although TCR productive clonality was higher in the immune-hot C3 cluster than in the cold C1 cluster, TCR productive clonality was still low overall.

Of note for this clone: The clone's antigen remains unknown. Nothing much larger sits one base from this clone, and base qualities are not available.

The receptor's source is an elderly man with osteosarcoma. The age is the age at diagnosis. The specimen was primary tumor tissue from the pelvis. The cell subset or site label of this sample denotes: resected primary osteosarcoma tumor.

CDR3 protein: CASSFRTGAGELFF. The nucleotides are TGTGCCAGCAGTTTCAGGACAGGGGCCGGGGAGCTGTTTTTT. Recombination connected TRBV6-1 to TRBJ2-2, and 9 junctional nucleotides match TRBD1. From the cysteine through the phenylalanine, the CDR3 covers 14 amino acids. This entry keeps only the CDR3 DNA: 42 bases, framed from base 1. CDR1 and CDR2 are read off the germline V gene as MNHNS and SASEGT. V trim: 5 bases; J trim: 6 bases; unmatched bases: 4.